This T cell receptor beta chain was documented in a study of blood T cell repertoires in COVID-19 (dated by TCRdb to 2019 to 2021). Describing the broader study: Collaborator samples came from the United States, Italy and Spain and covered acute and convalescent phases of COVID-19. The material from the prospective study consisted of cDNA or gDNA derived from T cells, B-cell-depleted T cells, or PBMCs. Sample metadata almost always included a de-identified subject ID, COVID-19 status, age in years and sex. Where available, HLA class I and class II types were obtained from metadata supplied by the sample provider rather than from assay-based typing. The repertoires were released in a freely available public database meant as a resource for research on the immune response to SARS-CoV-2. The samples were drawn from two sources: the first 160 participants of the ongoing ImmuneRACE study, and 1,000 to 1,500 subjects contributed by 6 global collaborators. Subjects who had been exposed to COVID-19, were actively infected with it, or had recovered from it provided the deeply sampled blood TCRbeta repertoires that made up the dataset.

Study-wide findings and limitations: The quantity of clinical and demographic metadata differed by source and by participant and was supplied without curation.

Trimming removed 4 bases from V and 6 bases from J; the gene matches leave 7 bases unexplained. From the cysteine up to the phenylalanine, the CDR3 has a length of 15 residues. CDR3 DNA is the only sequence kept; it has 45 bases, read in frame from the first base. CDR1 LGHDT and CDR2 YNNKEL were looked up in the germline V gene (reference sequence). The immunoSEQ Assay, a bias-controlled multiplex PCR, was used to amplify TCRbeta CDR3 regions from genomic DNA. The original pipeline was this. The number of nucleated cells in each sample was estimated from the amplification of reference gene primers within the assay. To quantify the absolute abundance of each unique TCRbeta CDR3 rearrangement, sequence reads were collapsed and filtered. For each sample, productive Simpson clonality was calculated as the square root of Simpson's diversity index over productive rearrangements. Imported from immuneACCESS, the table was reduced by TCRdb to in-frame sequences with V and J called. These copies leave out some clones; in studies compared against another copy, an unresolved V gene accounts for under half, and the cause of the remainder is not known. From that table come the V and J calls and clone size; the DNA was used to work out D and trimming. This sample gives roughly 59,000 clones in total; about four fifths of them show up just once. The ten top clones hold approximately 3.5% of the sample.

This clone has just one count. Its antigen is currently not known. No base quality values were provided; no much bigger clone lies one nucleotide off. Whole blood was collected in K2EDTA tubes by collaborating institutions according to the institutions' own protocols. For TCRbeta analysis, collaborators shipped samples as frozen whole blood, isolated PBMCs, or DNA extracted from either of those sample types. The sequence joins TRBV3-1 (or the pseudogene TRBV3-2) to TRBJ2-7; 12 middle bases align to TRBD2. The source material was peripheral blood. The receptor comes from a woman of 80 years or more with acute or convalescent COVID-19. DNA sequence: TGTGCCAGCAGCCCAATACTAGCGGGAGGTCCCGAGCAGTACTTC. Translated, it gives CASSPILAGGPEQYF.